The clone carrying this TCR beta chain was detected ten times or more. What it binds is not known. TCRdb ran MiXCR on the 5' RACE reads and lists one entry per CDR3 protein. The data show approximately 160,000 distinct CDR3 sequences, about a tenth seen once. Between the trimmed V and J ends, which lost 9 bases and 6 bases, there was a span of 21 bases. This CDR3 comprises 14 residues. CDR1 is LNHDA, CDR2 SQIVND, per germline (reference sequence). The sample is drawn from a study of T cells after yellow fever vaccination. In the study overall: The SMART-Seq v4 Ultra Low Input method served to prepare the low-cell-number fractions. General observations from the study: From the bulk population, abundant clonotypes could contaminate and appear within FACS-sorted repertoires.

The source material was CD8+ T cells sorted from PBMCs, sampled 45 days after the yellow fever booster vaccination. The chain has TRBV19 and TRBJ2-7; either TRBD1 or TRBD2 may fit D (5 bases each). The sequence derives from a man aged 18 to 29 who received the YFV17D yellow fever vaccine. CDR3 sequence: CASQVGPPEGEQYF. The CDR3 coding sequence is TGTGCCAGCCAAGTGGGACCTCCCGAGGGCGAGCAGTACTTC.